This note documents a single T cell receptor (beta chain) sequence. Its cognate antigen is unknown. This specimen belongs to a study of monozygotic twins with inflammatory bowel disease. TCRdb reworked the 5' RACE reads into one entry per CDR3 protein, no DNA. The sample totals hundreds of thousands of distinct CDR3 sequences. Study results and limitations: Twins with IBD were found to have lower TCRbeta diversity (inverse Simpson) than healthy co-twins. Reduced clonotype sharing with other individuals was observed in IBD patients relative to healthy twins, especially with disease activity.

Blood, about 2.6 ml, was drawn per donor. The CDR3 is 17 residues long. Germline CDR1 and CDR2: LGHDT and YNNKEL (reference sequence). This clonotype was sampled from a human donor with ulcerative colitis or Crohn's disease, or a healthy co-twin of an affected twin (not recorded which). The chain recombines TRBV3-1 with TRBJ2-3; the D call of TRBD2 rests on TCRdb alone, since no DNA is present to check it. Sequenced input: blood. CDR3 loop: CASSPEGLAGGRDTQYF.